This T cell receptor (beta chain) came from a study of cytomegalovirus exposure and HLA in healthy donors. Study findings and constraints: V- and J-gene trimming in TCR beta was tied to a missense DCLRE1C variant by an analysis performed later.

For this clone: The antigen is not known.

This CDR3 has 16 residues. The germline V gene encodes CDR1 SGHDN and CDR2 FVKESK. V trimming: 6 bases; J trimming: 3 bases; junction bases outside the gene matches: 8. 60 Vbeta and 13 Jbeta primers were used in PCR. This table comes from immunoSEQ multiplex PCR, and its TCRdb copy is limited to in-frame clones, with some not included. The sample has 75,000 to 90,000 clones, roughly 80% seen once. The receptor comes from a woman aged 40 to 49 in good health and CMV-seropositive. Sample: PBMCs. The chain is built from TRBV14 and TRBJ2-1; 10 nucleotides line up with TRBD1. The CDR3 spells CASSPKTGGFYNEQFF. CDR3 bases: TGTGCCAGCAGTCCTAAGACAGGGGGCTTCTACAATGAGCAGTTCTTC.